Below, 12 T cell receptor beta chains from the same sample are listed, as sequenced in a study of shared clonotypes between healthy human individuals. The repertoire was sequenced with immunoSEQ multiplex PCR; TCRdb's copy has only in-frame clones and lacks some. The data hold fewer than 3 million clones, with about 90% observed a single time. The sample comprised naive CD4+ T cells from PBMCs. As for subset: CD45RA+ positively selected. The source of these receptors is a man aged 18 to 29 in good health. Some clones in this sample may be carry-over from other donors' samples.

V usage is TRBV14 and J usage is TRBJ2-1; 10 bases fit TRBD2. Germline V gives CDR1 SGHDN, CDR2 FVKESK. The CDR3 length is 14 residues. V was pared by 8 bases and J by 7 bases, with 8 bases of the junction left unmatched. The CDR3 loop reads CASVSGLAWNEQFF. CDR3 nucleotide sequence: TGTGCCAGCGTGTCGGGACTAGCGTGGAATGAGCAGTTCTTC.

This sequence joins TRBV28 and TRBJ2-2; D gene ambiguous. In germline, CDR1 is MDHEN, CDR2 SYDVKM. The CDR3 has 15 amino acids. The V end was cut by 2 bases, the J end by 4 bases, with 11 bases between. The CDR3 coding sequence is TGTGCCAGCAGTTTACTGAATTTGGGCACCGGGGAGCTGTTTTTT. Amino acids: CASSLLNLGTGELFF.

The rearrangement links TRBV12-5 to TRBJ1-2; weak D call: TRBD1 (5 bases). Germline lookup yields CDR1 LGHNT and CDR2 FRNRAP. This CDR3 contains 12 residues. V gave up 3 bases and J gave up 4 bases, with 6 bases separating them. The CDR3 here is CASGFGGYGYTF. The CDR3 DNA is TGTGCTAGTGGTTTCGGGGGCTATGGCTACACCTTC. Full variable domain (outside the CDR3, taken from reference TRBV12-5 and TRBJ1-2): DARVTQTPRHKVTEMGQEVTMRCQPILGHNTVFWYRQTMMQGLELLAYFRNRAPLDDSGMPKDRFSAEMPDATLATLKIQPSEPRDSAVYFCASGFGGYGYTFGSGTRLTVV.

This chain joins TRBV7-9 and TRBJ1-2; 9 bases agree with TRBD1. Germline CDR1 is SEHNR and CDR2 is FQNEAQ (reference sequence). Germline trimming cut 5 bases from V and 7 bases from J; bases unmatched to any gene: 2. This CDR3 is built from 12 residues. The CDR3 here is CASSQQGAGYTF. CDR3 bases: TGTGCCAGCAGCCAACAGGGGGCTGGCTACACCTTC.

On this clone itself: Other DNA variants within this sample encode the same CDR3. The chain couples TRBV5-1 to TRBJ2-2, with D possibly matching TRBD1 (6 bases). The CDR3 is made up of 13 amino acids. Germline CDR1 SGHRS, CDR2 YFSETQ. V lost 1 base to trimming and J lost 6 bases, with 7 bases between them. CDR3 DNA: TGCGCCAGCAGCTTGCCAGGGGCCGGGGAGCTGTTTTTT. Its protein is CASSLPGAGELFF.

The chain carries TRBV4-1 and TRBJ2-3, with D maybe TRBD1 (6 bases). V lost 1 base and J 2 bases, leaving 13 bases between the germline ends. The CDR3 extends over 16 amino acids. Germline CDR1 and CDR2: MGHRA and YSYEKL. The CDR3 reads CASSQGSTGPTDTQYF. The CDR3 region has the DNA TGCGCCAGCAGCCAAGGGTCGACAGGCCCCACAGATACGCAGTATTTT.

This chain uses TRBV11-3 with TRBJ2-3, with D possibly TRBD2 on 6 matching bases. The CDR3 covers 15 residues. Trimming shortened V by 5 bases and J by 1 base, and 13 bases separated the two germline ends. In germline, CDR1 is SGHNT, CDR2 YENEEA. The CDR3 bases are TGTGCCAGCAGCCCCAAGGAGGGTGGCACAGATACGCAGTATTTT. This translates into CASSPKEGGTDTQYF.

The chain joins TRBV29-1 to TRBJ2-1, with D perhaps being TRBD1 or TRBD2 (5 bases each). V was pared by 0 bases and J by 7 bases, with 10 bases between. Germline V lookup: CDR1 SQVTM, CDR2 ANQGSEA. CDR3 length equals 13 residues. The CDR3 here is CSVEDLRENEQFF. DNA for the CDR3: TGCAGCGTTGAAGATCTCAGGGAGAATGAGCAGTTCTTC.

A remark on this clone: The sample holds other DNA sequences that translate to the same CDR3. This chain connects TRBV6-5 to TRBJ1-5; 7 bases map to TRBD1. The germline gives CDR1 MNHEY, CDR2 SVGAGI. The J segment lost 6 bases and the V segment lost 2 bases, leaving 4 bases of the junction unmatched. The CDR3 is 14 residues long. CDR3 DNA: TGTGCCAGCAGTTACGGGCAGGGGGGTCAGCCCCAGCATTTT. Its protein is CASSYGQGGQPQHF.

The chain combines TRBV30 with TRBJ1-1; 7 bases map to TRBD1. Germline lookup yields CDR1 GTSNPN and CDR2 SVGIG (reference sequence). Trimming cost V 4 bases and J 4 bases; bases outside gene matches: 9. This CDR3 comprises 14 residues. The chain's CDR3 is CAWKPTGAGTEAFF. CDR3 DNA: TGTGCCTGGAAGCCAACAGGGGCGGGCACTGAAGCTTTCTTT.

This clone was seen just once. The chain has TRBV5-8 and TRBJ1-4; maybe TRBD1 (5 bases). The CDR3 runs 15 residues. V shed 0 bases and J shed 7 bases, with 13 bases lying between them. Germline CDR1 reads SGHTS; CDR2 reads YDEGEE. The CDR3 coding sequence is TGTGCCAGCAGCTTGGGACAGCCGGTCGTTGAAAAACTGTTTTTT. It is translated as CASSLGQPVVEKLFF.

J is TRBJ2-2 and V is TRBV10-3; 8 positions agree with TRBD1. The germline CDR1 and CDR2 sequences are ENHRY and SYGVKD. V shed 2 bases, J shed 7 bases, and the junction held 9 bases outside the gene matches. This CDR3 has 16 residues. Written as DNA, the CDR3 is TGTGCCATCAGTGAGCGGCAGGGGGCTTCTAGCGGGGAGCTGTTTTTT. Translating it yields CAISERQGASSGELFF.